A selection of T cell receptor beta chains follows, all from one sample in a study of blood T cell repertoires in COVID-19. Measured with immunoSEQ multiplex PCR; TCRdb has only the in-frame clones, and not every one. The repertoire holds 140,000 or so clones, with roughly 87% as singletons. Sequenced sample: peripheral blood. The receptor source for this set is a human donor in a cohort sampled during active COVID-19. CDR3s include the opening cysteine and the closing phenylalanine or tryptophan. Fields, in order: V gene, J gene, D gene, CDR3 length, clone size, CDR3 DNA, CDR3 protein. D genes are given only for firm matches. Size tells how often a clone was seen (once, few, many) or the class of an expanded clone, and some rows leave it out.

v_gene: TRBV4-2
j_gene: TRBJ1-3
d_gene: -
len: 16
abundance: few
CDR3nt: TGTGCCAGCAGCCAAGGGCCAAGGGGGTCTGGAAACACCATATATTTT
CDR3aa: CASSQGPRGSGNTIYF

v_gene: TRBV10-3
j_gene: TRBJ1-1
d_gene: TRBD1
len: 14
abundance: -
CDR3nt: TGTGCCATGGCCCCGGGACAGGGTAACACTGAAGCTTTCTTT
CDR3aa: CAMAPGQGNTEAFF

v_gene: TRBV30
j_gene: TRBJ1-5
d_gene: -
len: 13
abundance: -
CDR3nt: TGTGCCTGGGGTCGCCAGGGCGATCAGCCCCAGCATTTT
CDR3aa: CAWGRQGDQPQHF

v_gene: TRBV7-2
j_gene: TRBJ1-2
d_gene: -
len: 14
abundance: -
CDR3nt: TGTGCCAGCAGCTTAGACTCTCAATTCTATGGCTACACCTTC
CDR3aa: CASSLDSQFYGYTF

v_gene: TRBV2
j_gene: TRBJ1-2
d_gene: -
len: 14
abundance: few
CDR3nt: TGTGCCAGCAGTGTACAGGGTTCGAACTATGGCTACACCTTC
CDR3aa: CASSVQGSNYGYTF

v_gene: TRBV6-5
j_gene: TRBJ1-1
d_gene: TRBD1
len: 14
abundance: once
CDR3nt: TGTGCCAGCAGTTACTCGAGGGGGCGGACTGAAGCTTTCTTT
CDR3aa: CASSYSRGRTEAFF

v_gene: TRBV5-1
j_gene: TRBJ2-5
d_gene: -
len: 15
abundance: -
CDR3nt: TGCGCCAGCAGCTTGGGTGGAGGGGGCTCCGAGACCCAGTACTTC
CDR3aa: CASSLGGGGSETQYF

v_gene: TRBV4-1
j_gene: TRBJ1-2
d_gene: TRBD1
len: 15
abundance: once
CDR3nt: TGCGCCAGCAGCCAGACCCCGGGACAGGGAAGCGGCTACACCTTC
CDR3aa: CASSQTPGQGSGYTF

v_gene: TRBV20-1
j_gene: TRBJ2-7
d_gene: -
len: 13
abundance: few
CDR3nt: TGCAGTGCTAGTCGGGACACCCTCTACGAGCAGTACTTC
CDR3aa: CSASRDTLYEQYF

v_gene: TRBV6-2/TRBV6-3
j_gene: TRBJ2-3
d_gene: TRBD2
len: 16
abundance: -
CDR3nt: TGTGCCAGCAGTACCGGGACTAGCGGGGGTGCAGATACGCAGTATTTT
CDR3aa: CASSTGTSGGADTQYF

v_gene: TRBV7-8
j_gene: TRBJ1-5
d_gene: -
len: 15
abundance: -
CDR3nt: TGTGCCAGCAGCTTGGGTCTCGGAGCCGTCCAGCCCCAGCATTTT
CDR3aa: CASSLGLGAVQPQHF

v_gene: TRBV5-1
j_gene: TRBJ2-1
d_gene: TRBD2
len: 15
abundance: -
CDR3nt: TGCGCCAGCAGCTTCGGGACTAGCCAATACGGTGAGCAGTTCTTC
CDR3aa: CASSFGTSQYGEQFF

v_gene: TRBV6-5
j_gene: TRBJ1-6
d_gene: -
len: 14
abundance: -
CDR3nt: TGTGCCAGCAGTTCCGTCTCCTATAATTCACCCCTCCACTTT
CDR3aa: CASSSVSYNSPLHF

v_gene: TRBV2
j_gene: TRBJ2-1
d_gene: TRBD1
len: 13
abundance: -
CDR3nt: TGTGCCAGCGGACAGGGGCGATACAATGAGCAGTTCTTC
CDR3aa: CASGQGRYNEQFF

v_gene: TRBV19
j_gene: TRBJ2-2
d_gene: -
len: 17
abundance: -
CDR3nt: TGTGCCAGTAGTTCCTATGCGAGGGGGAAGAACACCGGGGAGCTGTTTTTT
CDR3aa: CASSSYARGKNTGELFF

v_gene: TRBV4-3
j_gene: TRBJ2-3
d_gene: -
len: 17
abundance: -
CDR3nt: TGCGCCAGCAGCCAAGGAAGGCTTGGGCAAATCACAGATACGCAGTATTTT
CDR3aa: CASSQGRLGQITDTQYF

v_gene: TRBV10-2
j_gene: TRBJ1-4
d_gene: -
len: 16
abundance: -
CDR3nt: TGCGCCAGCAGTGAGAGAGGCGGACGGGAGAATGAAAAACTGTTTTTT
CDR3aa: CASSERGGRENEKLFF

v_gene: TRBV2
j_gene: TRBJ2-1
d_gene: -
len: 13
abundance: -
CDR3nt: TGTGCCAGCAGGCCCACAGGGTCCGATGAGCAGTTCTTC
CDR3aa: CASRPTGSDEQFF

v_gene: TRBV11-1
j_gene: TRBJ2-7
d_gene: -
len: 13
abundance: -
CDR3nt: TGTGCCAGCAGCCTAGGGGGGCCCTACGAGCAGTACTTC
CDR3aa: CASSLGGPYEQYF

v_gene: TRBV13
j_gene: TRBJ2-2
d_gene: -
len: 13
abundance: -
CDR3nt: TGTGCCAGCAGGTTTACCTACCTTGGGGAGCTGTTTTTT
CDR3aa: CASRFTYLGELFF

v_gene: TRBV30
j_gene: TRBJ1-2
d_gene: TRBD1
len: 14
abundance: -
CDR3nt: TGTGCGAGGAGGTGGGACAGGGGATTGTATGGCTACACCTTC
CDR3aa: CARRWDRGLYGYTF

v_gene: TRBV5-4
j_gene: TRBJ2-3
d_gene: -
len: 14
abundance: -
CDR3nt: TGTGCCAGCAGCTTCAGGGGACGGACAGATACGCAGTATTTT
CDR3aa: CASSFRGRTDTQYF

v_gene: TRBV19
j_gene: TRBJ1-5
d_gene: -
len: 14
abundance: few
CDR3nt: TGTGCCAGTACGAATGGGCAGGGCAATCAGCCCCAGCATTTT
CDR3aa: CASTNGQGNQPQHF

v_gene: TRBV7-9
j_gene: TRBJ2-7
d_gene: -
len: 15
abundance: -
CDR3nt: TGTGCCAGCAGCTTAGGGCAGGATATTATCTACGAGCAGTACTTC
CDR3aa: CASSLGQDIIYEQYF

v_gene: TRBV10-3
j_gene: TRBJ1-5
d_gene: -
len: 13
abundance: few
CDR3nt: TGTGCCATCAGTGAGGAGGTACTTCTGCCCCAGCATTTT
CDR3aa: CAISEEVLLPQHF

v_gene: TRBV10-3
j_gene: TRBJ1-2
d_gene: TRBD1
len: 14
abundance: -
CDR3nt: TGTGCCATCAGTGACAGGGGGCTAAACTATGGCTACACCTTC
CDR3aa: CAISDRGLNYGYTF

v_gene: TRBV7-9
j_gene: TRBJ1-2
d_gene: TRBD1
len: 14
abundance: -
CDR3nt: TGTGCCAGCAGTTCACAGGGGATAGTCTATGGCTACACCTTC
CDR3aa: CASSSQGIVYGYTF

v_gene: TRBV7-3
j_gene: TRBJ2-1
d_gene: TRBD2
len: 18
abundance: -
CDR3nt: TGTGCCAGCAGCTTCCTTTTCTCACTAGCGGGGGGCGACAATGAGCAGTTCTTC
CDR3aa: CASSFLFSLAGGDNEQFF

v_gene: TRBV5-5
j_gene: TRBJ2-2
d_gene: -
len: 13
abundance: -
CDR3nt: TGTGCCAGCAACAGGGAGAACACCGGGGAGCTGTTTTTT
CDR3aa: CASNRENTGELFF

v_gene: TRBV5-1
j_gene: TRBJ2-5
d_gene: TRBD1
len: 15
abundance: -
CDR3nt: TGCGCCAGCAGCGGCGGGACAGGGGGCAAGGAGACCCAGTACTTC
CDR3aa: CASSGGTGGKETQYF

v_gene: TRBV6-1
j_gene: TRBJ1-2
d_gene: -
len: 15
abundance: -
CDR3nt: TGTGCCAGCACTGAACAAGCGCTGGAAGGATATGGCTACACCTTC
CDR3aa: CASTEQALEGYGYTF

v_gene: TRBV12-5
j_gene: TRBJ1-2
d_gene: -
len: 13
abundance: -
CDR3nt: TGTGCTAGTGGGCGGAGGGGAAGGGATGGCTACACCTTC
CDR3aa: CASGRRGRDGYTF

v_gene: TRBV25-1
j_gene: TRBJ1-2
d_gene: -
len: 12
abundance: -
CDR3nt: TGTGCCAGCAGTGATTCTCGCTATGGCTACACCTTC
CDR3aa: CASSDSRYGYTF

v_gene: TRBV4-1
j_gene: TRBJ1-2
d_gene: -
len: 17
abundance: -
CDR3nt: TGCGCCAGCAGCCAAGTGGCCGGCGGAGGGCCCCCCTATGGCTACACCTTC
CDR3aa: CASSQVAGGGPPYGYTF

v_gene: TRBV16
j_gene: TRBJ2-1
d_gene: -
len: 15
abundance: -
CDR3nt: TGTGCCAGCAGCCCTTCGGCACAGGGCCTCCATGAGCAGTTCTTC
CDR3aa: CASSPSAQGLHEQFF

v_gene: TRBV6-5
j_gene: TRBJ1-1
d_gene: TRBD1
len: 14
abundance: -
CDR3nt: TGTGCCAGCAGTTACGGGACAGGGGGGTTTTGGGCTTTCTTT
CDR3aa: CASSYGTGGFWAFF

v_gene: TRBV5-4
j_gene: TRBJ2-1
d_gene: TRBD1
len: 14
abundance: -
CDR3nt: TGTGCCAGCAGCGCAAACAGGGGGCAGGGTGAGCAGTTCTTC
CDR3aa: CASSANRGQGEQFF

v_gene: TRBV7-3
j_gene: TRBJ1-1
d_gene: -
len: 14
abundance: -
CDR3nt: TGTGCCAGCAGCCGATATAGCACGGGCACTGAAGCTTTCTTT
CDR3aa: CASSRYSTGTEAFF

v_gene: TRBV2
j_gene: TRBJ2-7
d_gene: -
len: 11
abundance: few
CDR3nt: TGTGCCAGCAGTGAACTCTTCGGGTTGCACTTC
CDR3aa: CASSELFGLHF

v_gene: TRBV5-1
j_gene: TRBJ1-6
d_gene: -
len: 14
abundance: -
CDR3nt: TGCGCCAGCAGCTTGGAGTGGGGGGATTCACCCCTCCACTTT
CDR3aa: CASSLEWGDSPLHF

v_gene: TRBV4-3
j_gene: TRBJ2-2
d_gene: TRBD2
len: 18
abundance: -
CDR3nt: TGCGCCAGCAGCCAAGAACTAGCGGGACAAATTAACACCGGGGAGCTGTTTTTT
CDR3aa: CASSQELAGQINTGELFF

v_gene: TRBV5-1
j_gene: TRBJ2-3
d_gene: TRBD2
len: 14
abundance: -
CDR3nt: TGCGCCAGCAGCCTTAGTAGCGGGGAAGATACGCAGTATTTT
CDR3aa: CASSLSSGEDTQYF

v_gene: TRBV5-1
j_gene: TRBJ2-5
d_gene: -
len: 13
abundance: -
CDR3nt: TGCGCCAGCAGCTCCGGACTGGGGGAGACCCAGTACTTC
CDR3aa: CASSSGLGETQYF

v_gene: TRBV5-7
j_gene: TRBJ2-1
d_gene: -
len: 15
abundance: -
CDR3nt: TGTGCCAGCAGCTTGGGCGCGACAGACTACAATGAGCAGTTCTTC
CDR3aa: CASSLGATDYNEQFF

v_gene: TRBV9
j_gene: TRBJ1-1
d_gene: TRBD1
len: 14
abundance: -
CDR3nt: TGTGCCAGCAGCCCGGGACAGGGGATCACTGAAGCTTTCTTT
CDR3aa: CASSPGQGITEAFF

v_gene: TRBV14
j_gene: TRBJ2-1
d_gene: TRBD2
len: 16
abundance: once
CDR3nt: TGTGCCAGCAGCCATACGATGACTAGCGCTTACAATGAGCAGTTCTTC
CDR3aa: CASSHTMTSAYNEQFF

v_gene: TRBV12-5
j_gene: TRBJ2-1
d_gene: -
len: 15
abundance: once
CDR3nt: TGTGCTAGTGGGGCGGGACAGAGCTCCTACAATGAGCAGTTCTTC
CDR3aa: CASGAGQSSYNEQFF

v_gene: TRBV11-2
j_gene: TRBJ2-2
d_gene: TRBD2
len: 16
abundance: many
CDR3nt: TGTGCCAGCAGCCCGATAGCGGGGGGCAACACCGGGGAGCTGTTTTTT
CDR3aa: CASSPIAGGNTGELFF

v_gene: TRBV13
j_gene: TRBJ2-7
d_gene: TRBD2
len: 16
abundance: -
CDR3nt: TGTGCCAGCAGCAAGTGGACTAGCGGGTACTCCTACGAGCAGTACTTC
CDR3aa: CASSKWTSGYSYEQYF

v_gene: TRBV5-4
j_gene: TRBJ2-3
d_gene: TRBD2
len: 15
abundance: -
CDR3nt: TGTGCCAGCAGCCGGAGCGGGGGGCCCACAGATACGCAGTATTTT
CDR3aa: CASSRSGGPTDTQYF

v_gene: TRBV6-5
j_gene: TRBJ2-3
d_gene: -
len: 15
abundance: -
CDR3nt: TGTGCCAGCACCAGACTCGGGTCTAGCACAGATACGCAGTATTTT
CDR3aa: CASTRLGSSTDTQYF

v_gene: TRBV9
j_gene: TRBJ1-2
d_gene: TRBD1
len: 13
abundance: -
CDR3nt: TGTGCCAGCAGCGTACAGGGGGACTATGGCTACACCTTC
CDR3aa: CASSVQGDYGYTF

v_gene: TRBV6-6
j_gene: TRBJ2-3
d_gene: -
len: 15
abundance: -
CDR3nt: TGTGCCAGCAGCGCCGGGACCGGGGGTTCCGATACGCAGTATTTT
CDR3aa: CASSAGTGGSDTQYF

v_gene: TRBV7-3
j_gene: TRBJ1-6
d_gene: -
len: 13
abundance: -
CDR3nt: TGTGCCAGCAGCCTGTCAGGGAATTCACCCCTCCACTTT
CDR3aa: CASSLSGNSPLHF

v_gene: TRBV7-6
j_gene: TRBJ2-1
d_gene: TRBD1
len: 19
abundance: -
CDR3nt: TGTGCCAGCAGCTTACCGAAATACCCGGGACAGATCTCCTACAATGAGCAGTTCTTC
CDR3aa: CASSLPKYPGQISYNEQFF